The clone carrying this T cell receptor beta chain was seen many times. Antigen specificity is unknown. V dropped 0 bases and J dropped 1 base, with 10 bases sitting between them. Germline values: CDR1 MGHRA, CDR2 YSYEKL. The CDR3 runs 16 residues. Construction of TCR beta libraries was performed using quantitative 5'-RACE with molecular barcodes. TCRdb called the 5' RACE reads again in MiXCR, with one record for every CDR3 protein. The sample carries fewer than 750,000 distinct CDR3 sequences, roughly 20% recorded once. This record belongs to a study of CD8 T cells in ankylosing spondylitis. Whole-study results and caveats: Ankylosing spondylitis blood seemed to carry a telltale TCR beta motif made of eight or nine highly homologous variants. Enrichment of disease-linked clones was reportedly significant in matched ankylosing spondylitis synovial fluid. A CD8+ phenotype characterized the disease-linked clones, which were relatively rare in peripheral blood.

Sequencing was carried out using blood, either unsorted or a sorted T cell fraction (not recorded which). This clonotype was obtained from a male donor with ankylosing spondylitis. The chain is built from TRBV4-1 and TRBJ2-1; D may match TRBD1 or TRBD2 (5 bases each). This chain's CDR3 is CASSQDAGGSYNEQFF. Written as DNA, the CDR3 is TGCGCCAGCAGCCAAGATGCTGGGGGATCCTACAATGAGCAGTTCTTC.